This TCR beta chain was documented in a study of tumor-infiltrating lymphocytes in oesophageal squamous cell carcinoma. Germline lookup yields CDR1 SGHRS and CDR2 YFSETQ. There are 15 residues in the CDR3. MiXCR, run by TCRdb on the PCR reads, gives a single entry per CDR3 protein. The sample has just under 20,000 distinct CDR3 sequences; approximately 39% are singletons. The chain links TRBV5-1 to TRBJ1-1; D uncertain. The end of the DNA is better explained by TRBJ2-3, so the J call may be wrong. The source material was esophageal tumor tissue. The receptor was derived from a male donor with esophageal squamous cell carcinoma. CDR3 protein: CASSLRVGSTDTQYF. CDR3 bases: TGCGCCAGCAGCTTGAGAGTGGGGTCCACAGATACGCAGTATTTT.